The clone carrying this T cell receptor (beta chain) showed up just a few times. The antigen remains unidentified. Deletions cut 1 base from V and 8 bases from J, with 14 bases between. Per germline, CDR1 LGHNA and CDR2 YNFKEQ. The CDR3 loop spans 15 amino acids. The data were obtained in a study of response to subunit inactivated influenza vaccine. Study results and limitations: Authors suggested seasonal influenza vaccinations each recruit few new T cells.

TCRdb re-called the RT-PCR reads through MiXCR, storing one row per CDR3 protein. The repertoire holds some 800,000 distinct CDR3 sequences, with around 20% as singletons. The clonotype originates from a middle-aged man who received an inactivated influenza vaccine. Sequences were derived from PBMCs from blood, sampled 4 to 6 days after vaccination. This chain connects TRBV4-2 to TRBJ1-4, with a tentative D call TRBD1 (6 bases). The CDR3 protein is CASSQVNRVEEKLFF. DNA of the CDR3: TGTGCCAGCAGCCAAGTCAACAGGGTGGAAGAAAAACTGTTTTTT.